Listed here is a single T cell receptor (beta chain). Trimming shortened V by 1 base and J by 4 bases, and 8 bases separated the two germline ends. Per the germline V gene, CDR1 is MDHEN and CDR2 is SYDVKM. The CDR3 contains 13 residues. The data originate from a study of OX40 agonist ivuxolimab in advanced cancers. Libraries were prepared by immunoSEQ multiplex PCR; TCRdb keeps only in-frame clonotypes and omits some of them. The sample records some 71,000 clones, roughly nine tenths being singletons. The sequence was obtained from an adult with an advanced solid tumor such as melanoma, head and neck, liver or kidney cancer. The chain combines TRBV28 with TRBJ2-7, with a weak D call TRBD1 (6 bases). Sequences were derived from CD4+ or CD8+ T cells sorted from blood, sampled in a trial of the OX40 agonist ivuxolimab. The CDR3 DNA sequence: TGTGCCAGCAGTTTATCCGGACAGTACGAGCAGTACTTC. This translates into CASSLSGQYEQYF. Drawing the rest from reference TRBV28 and TRBJ2-7, the complete variable domain is DVKVTQSSRYLVKRTGEKVFLECVQDMDHENMFWYRQDPGLGLRLIYFSYDVKMKEKGDIPEGYSVSREKKERFSLILESASTNQTSMYLCASSLSGQYEQYFGPGTRLTVT.